The sequence of this T cell receptor (beta chain) was determined in a study of blood T cell repertoires in COVID-19. Across the whole study: COVID-19 samples collected from the United States, Italy and Spain covered acute and convalescent phases.

Between the trimmed V and J ends, which lost 9 bases and 7 bases, there was a span of 18 bases. Germline-derived CDR1 and CDR2 are MNHEY and SVGAGI. The CDR3 covers 13 residues. Per the original methods: Amplification of reference gene primers was used by the study to estimate nucleated cell counts. Data came from immunoSEQ multiplex PCR; TCRdb stores just in-frame clones and leaves some out. The V and J calls and clone size come from that table; D and trimming were worked out from the DNA. Of nearly 55,000 clones in the sample, roughly nine tenths were seen once. This clone showed up just once. J is TRBJ1-2 and V is TRBV6-5; tentative D call: TRBD1 (5 bases). This TCR came from an older woman with active or convalescent COVID-19. Source material: peripheral blood. CDR3 DNA sequence: TGTGCCAGTATAACAGGCTCTAGGGGTGGCTACACCTTC. Encoded protein: CASITGSRGGYTF.